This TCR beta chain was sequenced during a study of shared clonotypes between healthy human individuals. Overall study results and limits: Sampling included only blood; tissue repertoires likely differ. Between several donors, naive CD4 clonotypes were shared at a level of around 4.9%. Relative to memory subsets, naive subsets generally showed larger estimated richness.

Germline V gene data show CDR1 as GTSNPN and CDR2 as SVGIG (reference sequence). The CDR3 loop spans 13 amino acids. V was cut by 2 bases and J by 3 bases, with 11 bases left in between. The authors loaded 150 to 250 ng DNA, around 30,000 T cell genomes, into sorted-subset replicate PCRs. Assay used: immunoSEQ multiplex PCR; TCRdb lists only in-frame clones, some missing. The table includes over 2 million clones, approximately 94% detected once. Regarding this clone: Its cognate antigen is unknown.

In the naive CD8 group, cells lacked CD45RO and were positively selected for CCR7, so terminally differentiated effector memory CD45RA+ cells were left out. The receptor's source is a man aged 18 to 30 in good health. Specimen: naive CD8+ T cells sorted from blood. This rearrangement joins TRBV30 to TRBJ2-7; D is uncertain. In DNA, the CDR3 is TGTGCCTGGAGTACTCGACTGTTCTACGAGCAGTACTTC. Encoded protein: CAWSTRLFYEQYF.